A selection of T cell receptor beta chains follows, all from one sample in a study of T cell repertoires in cytomegalovirus infection. TCRdb re-analysed the reads in MiXCR, keeping a single row per CDR3 protein. The repertoire has around 74,000 distinct CDR3 sequences, more than 3% of them found once; the top ten carry less than 5%. The sample taken for sequencing was PBMCs. All receptors come from a human donor in good health (CMV status not recorded). Some clones in this sample may be carry-over from other donors' samples. Each CDR3 is given with its conserved first and last residue. The order of the fields is D gene, J gene, clone size, CDR3 length, V gene, CDR3 DNA, CDR3 protein. D genes are given only for firm matches. Part of the rows lack a size; the others show once, few, many or a class for expanded clones.

d_gene: TRBD2
j_gene: TRBJ2-1
abundance: many
len: 13
v_gene: TRBV28
CDR3nt: TGTGCCAGCAGACTAGCGGATGACAATGAGCAGTTCTTC
CDR3aa: CASRLADDNEQFF

d_gene: TRBD1
j_gene: TRBJ1-4
abundance: many
len: 16
v_gene: TRBV7-2
CDR3nt: TGTGCCAGCAGCTTCCATTCCGGGACAGGGACGGGGAAACTGTTTTTT
CDR3aa: CASSFHSGTGTGKLFF

d_gene: TRBD2
j_gene: TRBJ2-7
abundance: many
len: 14
v_gene: TRBV5-4
CDR3nt: TGTGCCAGCAGCTTGAAGGGAGGGATCTACGAGCAGTACTTC
CDR3aa: CASSLKGGIYEQYF

d_gene: TRBD2
j_gene: TRBJ2-3
abundance: .
len: 16
v_gene: TRBV7-2
CDR3nt: TGTGCCAGCAGCCCCAGCCTAGCGGGGGCCGGAGATACGCAGTATTTT
CDR3aa: CASSPSLAGAGDTQYF

d_gene: .
j_gene: TRBJ2-5
abundance: many
len: 13
v_gene: TRBV7-2
CDR3nt: TGTGCCAGCAGCCGTAGGTTCACGGAGACCCAGTACTTC
CDR3aa: CASSRRFTETQYF

d_gene: TRBD1
j_gene: TRBJ1-5
abundance: many
len: 15
v_gene: TRBV7-2
CDR3nt: TGTGCCAGCAGCCTTGACAGGGGATGGGGCCAGCCCCAGCATTTT
CDR3aa: CASSLDRGWGQPQHF

d_gene: TRBD1
j_gene: TRBJ1-2
abundance: many
len: 13
v_gene: TRBV12-3/TRBV12-4
CDR3nt: TGTGCCAGCAGTGTAGGACAGGGCACCGGCTACACCTTC
CDR3aa: CASSVGQGTGYTF

d_gene: .
j_gene: TRBJ1-6
abundance: many
len: 14
v_gene: TRBV20-1
CDR3nt: TGCAGTGCTAGAGACCGTACAGGGAATTCACCCCTCCACTTT
CDR3aa: CSARDRTGNSPLHF

d_gene: TRBD1
j_gene: TRBJ2-3
abundance: many
len: 16
v_gene: TRBV6-1
CDR3nt: TGTGCCAGCAGGGGGGGTTCCAGGGGGCCCTCAGATACGCAGTATTTT
CDR3aa: CASRGGSRGPSDTQYF

d_gene: .
j_gene: TRBJ1-6
abundance: many
len: 15
v_gene: TRBV15
CDR3nt: TGTGCCACCAGCAGGACGCCGGGGGTAGATTCACCCCTCCACTTT
CDR3aa: CATSRTPGVDSPLHF

d_gene: .
j_gene: TRBJ1-2
abundance: .
len: 19
v_gene: TRBV7-6
CDR3nt: TGTGCCAGCAGCTTAGTCGGCGCAGTACAGCCCAGTTCCAACTATTGCTACACCTTC
CDR3aa: CASSLVGAVQPSSNYCYTF

d_gene: .
j_gene: TRBJ1-2
abundance: many
len: 17
v_gene: TRBV7-8
CDR3nt: TGTGCCAGCAGCTTAGGGGCACTAATCGAGGAGGGGTATGGCTACACCTTC
CDR3aa: CASSLGALIEEGYGYTF

d_gene: .
j_gene: TRBJ2-1
abundance: many
len: 13
v_gene: TRBV9
CDR3nt: TGTGCCAGCTCCGGGACGACCCCCAATGAGCAGTTCTTC
CDR3aa: CASSGTTPNEQFF

d_gene: .
j_gene: TRBJ1-6
abundance: many
len: 16
v_gene: TRBV28
CDR3nt: TGTGCCAGCAGTTTACCCCGACAGGTGACATCGACACCCCTCCACTTT
CDR3aa: CASSLPRQVTSTPLHF

d_gene: TRBD1
j_gene: TRBJ1-2
abundance: many
len: 14
v_gene: TRBV25-1
CDR3nt: TGTGCCAGCAGTGAACAGGGGGCTAACTATGGCTACACCTTC
CDR3aa: CASSEQGANYGYTF

d_gene: TRBD1
j_gene: TRBJ2-1
abundance: many
len: 15
v_gene: TRBV27
CDR3nt: TGTGCCAGCAGTAAATTACCGGGACAGTTCCATGAGCAGTTCTTC
CDR3aa: CASSKLPGQFHEQFF

d_gene: .
j_gene: TRBJ2-1
abundance: many
len: 13
v_gene: TRBV6-4
CDR3nt: TGTGCCAGCAGTGACAACTCCTACAATGAGCAGTTCTTC
CDR3aa: CASSDNSYNEQFF

d_gene: .
j_gene: TRBJ2-1
abundance: many
len: 16
v_gene: TRBV10-3
CDR3nt: TGTGCCATCAGTGAGTTCCCGGATCCGGGACACAATGAGCAGTTCTTC
CDR3aa: CAISEFPDPGHNEQFF

d_gene: .
j_gene: TRBJ1-6
abundance: many
len: 16
v_gene: TRBV7-2
CDR3nt: TGTGCCAGCAGCCAAATGACCGGACCCCGCAATTCACCCCTCCACTTT
CDR3aa: CASSQMTGPRNSPLHF

d_gene: .
j_gene: TRBJ2-1
abundance: many
len: 13
v_gene: TRBV7-2
CDR3nt: TGTGCCAGCAGCTTCGACCGGGGCAATGAGCAGTTCTTC
CDR3aa: CASSFDRGNEQFF

d_gene: .
j_gene: TRBJ1-5
abundance: many
len: 15
v_gene: TRBV6-1
CDR3nt: TGTGCCAGCAGCCTTCCCCGGGACGGTTATCAGCCCCAGCATTTT
CDR3aa: CASSLPRDGYQPQHF

d_gene: TRBD2
j_gene: TRBJ2-7
abundance: many
len: 15
v_gene: TRBV3-1
CDR3nt: TGTGCCAGCAGCCAAATGAGCGGGGGGGGATACGAGCAGTACTTC
CDR3aa: CASSQMSGGGYEQYF

d_gene: .
j_gene: TRBJ2-1
abundance: many
len: 17
v_gene: TRBV7-2
CDR3nt: TGTGCCAGCAGCTTACAAAACACAGGACCCCCCTACAATGAGCAGTTCTTC
CDR3aa: CASSLQNTGPPYNEQFF

d_gene: .
j_gene: TRBJ2-5
abundance: many
len: 11
v_gene: TRBV7-2
CDR3nt: TGTGCCAGCAGCCGTGGGGAGACCCAGTACTTC
CDR3aa: CASSRGETQYF

d_gene: .
j_gene: TRBJ1-5
abundance: many
len: 13
v_gene: TRBV10-3
CDR3nt: TGTGCCATCAGACCTGGCCAGAATCAGCCCCAGCATTTT
CDR3aa: CAIRPGQNQPQHF

d_gene: .
j_gene: TRBJ2-7
abundance: many
len: 15
v_gene: TRBV5-4
CDR3nt: TGTGCCAGCAGTTTAGACGGGGTGAGCTCCTACGAGCAGTACTTC
CDR3aa: CASSLDGVSSYEQYF

d_gene: .
j_gene: TRBJ1-1
abundance: many
len: 14
v_gene: TRBV28
CDR3nt: TGTGCCAGCAGTGCCCTCGGGGTGAACACTGAAGCTTTCTTT
CDR3aa: CASSALGVNTEAFF

d_gene: TRBD2
j_gene: TRBJ2-3
abundance: many
len: 17
v_gene: TRBV6-5
CDR3nt: TGTGCCAGCAGTCCCCTAGGCGGGGGGGCCAGCACAGATACGCAGTATTTT
CDR3aa: CASSPLGGGASTDTQYF

d_gene: TRBD1
j_gene: TRBJ2-3
abundance: many
len: 15
v_gene: TRBV7-9
CDR3nt: TGTGCCAGCAGCGGATACAGGGGAAACACAGATACGCAGTATTTT
CDR3aa: CASSGYRGNTDTQYF

d_gene: .
j_gene: TRBJ2-5
abundance: many
len: 15
v_gene: TRBV23-1
CDR3nt: TGCGCCAGCGCCGGCAGGGACAAACATAAAGAGACCCAGTACTTC
CDR3aa: CASAGRDKHKETQYF

d_gene: .
j_gene: TRBJ2-3
abundance: many
len: 13
v_gene: TRBV10-3
CDR3nt: TGTGCCGTGGGAGGTAGGGGCACAGATACGCAGTATTTT
CDR3aa: CAVGGRGTDTQYF

d_gene: .
j_gene: TRBJ2-2
abundance: many
len: 14
v_gene: TRBV7-8
CDR3nt: TGTGCCAGCAGCTTCCGGGGTGGCCCCGGGGAGCTGTTTTTT
CDR3aa: CASSFRGGPGELFF

d_gene: .
j_gene: TRBJ1-1
abundance: many
len: 18
v_gene: TRBV11-2
CDR3nt: TGTGCCAGCAGCCCCGCGCTGCGTCACAGCGCGATGAACACTGAAGCTTTCTTT
CDR3aa: CASSPALRHSAMNTEAFF

d_gene: .
j_gene: TRBJ1-1
abundance: many
len: 14
v_gene: TRBV6-1
CDR3nt: TGTGCCAGTACAACACCCGGGATAAACACTGAAGCTTTCTTT
CDR3aa: CASTTPGINTEAFF

d_gene: TRBD1
j_gene: TRBJ1-4
abundance: .
len: 14
v_gene: TRBV7-2
CDR3nt: TGTGCCAGCAACTACGGGACAGGGCGCGAAAAACTGTTTTTT
CDR3aa: CASNYGTGREKLFF

d_gene: .
j_gene: TRBJ2-2
abundance: many
len: 14
v_gene: TRBV7-6
CDR3nt: TGTGCCAGCAGCTTAGTGGCCGGGTCCGGGGAGCTGTTTTTT
CDR3aa: CASSLVAGSGELFF